Each of the 18 T cell receptor beta chains below was sequenced from the same sample in a study of tumor and adjacent non-tumor tissue in lung cancer. Three rounds of nested PCR, following a modified ARM-PCR protocol, produced the TCRbeta library. Each CDR3 protein is one row after TCRdb ran MiXCR on the multiplex PCR reads. The repertoire consists of roughly 82,000 distinct CDR3 sequences, with roughly 77% occurring once and the leading ten covering just over 20%. RNA was extracted from bulk tissue without any cell sorting. The normal lung tissue was taken more than 3 cm from the tumor edge. Sequenced input: distant non-tumor lung tissue. The source of these receptors is a woman in her 50s with non-small cell lung cancer.

The table lists this clonotype with many counts. V usage is TRBV20-1 and J usage is TRBJ2-2; possibly TRBD1 for D (6 bases). Trimming took 2 bases from V and 2 from J, leaving 12 bases between them. The CDR3 totals 15 residues. Germline V CDR1 and CDR2: DFQATT, SNEGSKA (reference sequence). In DNA, the CDR3 is TGCAGTGCTAGACTGACAGGACGTAACACCGGGGAGCTGTTTTTT. Residues: CSARLTGRNTGELFF.

On this clonotype: Its ends do not fully match the called genes, so a read error is possible. This chain uses TRBV5-1 with TRBJ2-5; weak D call: TRBD1 (6 bases). There are 15 residues in the CDR3. Germline V CDR1 and CDR2: SGHRS, YFSETQ. CDR3 sequence (DNA): TGCGCCAGCAGTCCGGCAGGGACACGGCAAGAGACCCATTACTTC. Translation gives CASSPAGTRQETHYF.

About this clonotype: A much bigger clone sits one base away, suggesting this may be a read error. V gene TRBV20-1 combines with J gene TRBJ2-2, with D perhaps TRBD1 or TRBD2 (5 bases each). CDR3 length: 12 residues. Germline CDR1 and CDR2: DFQATT and SNEGSKA (reference sequence). DNA for the CDR3: TGCAGTGCCAAAGGGACCACCGGGGACCTGTTTTTT. It translates to CSAKGTTGDLFF.

Concerning this clonotype itself: Being one base from a much bigger clone, this may be a read error. This chain links TRBV30 with TRBJ2-1; 10 positions match TRBD2. The germline gives CDR1 GTSNPN, CDR2 SVGIG (reference sequence). The CDR3 has 17 amino acids. With V trimmed by 0 bases and J by 7 bases, 12 bases remained unmatched. The CDR3 region is CAWSVFGISGRPNEQFF. The DNA of the CDR3 is TGTGCCTGGAGTGTTTTCGGGATTAGCGGGAGGCCTAATGAGCAGTTCTTC.

As concerns this clonotype: A junction end diverges from the germline sequence, so it may reflect a read error. The chain uses TRBV29-1 and TRBJ2-5; D is ambiguous. The CDR3 extends over 14 amino acids. Germline CDR1 is SQVTM and CDR2 is ANQGSEA. The DNA for the CDR3 is TGCAGCGTTGAAGATGGGTCGCAGCAAGAGACCCGGCACTTC. Its protein product is CSVEDGSQQETRHF.

The V and J genes are TRBV18 and TRBJ1-1, with D possibly TRBD1 on 5 matching bases. V dropped 0 bases and J dropped 0 bases, with 8 bases sitting between them. CDR3 length: 15 residues. CDR1 KGHSH and CDR2 LQKENI come from the germline V gene. CDR3 residues: CASSPPGGLNTEAFF. The CDR3 DNA reads TGTGCCAGCTCACCACCCGGGGGACTGAACACTGAAGCTTTCTTT.

Concerning this clonotype itself: The CDR3 does not end in the conserved phenylalanine or tryptophan, so this is likely a read error. V is TRBV11-2 and J is TRBJ2-1; D gene ambiguous. The length of the CDR3 is 12 residues. The germline CDR1 and CDR2 sequences are SGHAT and FQNNGV. CDR3: CASSLNEDEQFL. CDR3 sequence (DNA): TGCGCCAGTAGCTTAAACGAAGATGAGCAGTTCCTC.

The chain recombines TRBV6-5 with TRBJ2-2; possibly TRBD1 or TRBD2 for D (5 bases each). The CDR3 totals 16 residues. Germline V gene lookup returns CDR1 MNHEY and CDR2 SVGAGI. The germline V and J ends were trimmed by 3 bases and 8 bases, with 19 bases remaining between them. CDR3 in amino acids: CASSYKGPHIGGELFF. In nucleotides, the CDR3 is TGTGCCAGCAGTTATAAGGGACCGCATATCGGTGGGGAGCTGTTTTTT.

Turning to this clonotype: Because it lacks the conserved phenylalanine or tryptophan at the end, this CDR3 is likely a read error. The chain recombines TRBV5-5 with TRBJ2-7; TRBD1 is a possible D gene (5 bases). The CDR3 contains 16 residues. The germline CDR1 and CDR2 sequences are SGHKS and YYEKEE (reference sequence). CDR3 in DNA: TGTGCCAGCAGGTTCACCATTTTCGACAGAGCCTATGAGCAGTACATC. The encoded protein is CASRFTIFDRAYEQYI.

A word on this clonotype: The CDR3 does not close with the conserved phenylalanine or tryptophan, likely indicating a read error. The V call is TRBV24-1, the J call TRBJ2-6; D remains ambiguous. Germline V gene data show CDR1 as KGHDR and CDR2 as SFDVKD. V was clipped by 7 bases and J by 0 bases, with 0 bases between them. CDR3 length: 12 amino acids. CDR3 sequence reads: CATSSGANVLTS. The CDR3 bases are TGTGCCACCAGCTCTGGGGCCAACGTCCTGACTTCC.

On this clonotype itself: This CDR3 fails to terminate in the conserved phenylalanine or tryptophan, so it likely reflects a read error. The limits of the CDR3 on the DNA are not certain, so only TCRdb's listed CDR3 is given. J is TRBJ1-4 and V is TRBV6-1; the listed D gene, TRBD1, was not tested against the DNA. Germline V lookup: CDR1 MNHNS, CDR2 SASEGT. The CDR3 is 13 amino acids in total, end residues counted. CDR3 residues: CALRDTYNEKLFI.

In its sample, this clonotype was seen once. The chain joins TRBV29-1 to TRBJ2-7; D remains ambiguous. CDR3 length: 12 amino acids. The ends were cut back, 8 bases at V and 5 bases at J, with 16 bases in the middle. CDR1 is SQVTM, CDR2 ANQGSEA, per germline. The CDR3 protein is CSTESLYDEQYF. The CDR3 DNA reads TGCAGCACTGAGTCACTTTATGACGAGCAGTACTTC.

This clonotype was found a few times. A much larger clone differs from this one at a single base, so this may be a read error. This sequence joins TRBV24-1 and TRBJ1-2; maybe TRBD1 (5 bases). Germline-derived CDR1 and CDR2 are KGHDR and SFDVKD. Trimming pared 8 bases from V and 4 bases from J, leaving 13 bases between. The CDR3 has 13 amino acids. The CDR3 is CATNGTAGYGYTF. The CDR3 DNA is TGTGCCACCAATGGGACTGCAGGCTATGGCTACACCTTC.

As concerns this clonotype: The CDR3 carries no conserved terminal phenylalanine or tryptophan, so it likely arises from a read error. The rearrangement joins TRBV6-2 or TRBV6-3 to TRBJ2-5; 12 bases match TRBD1. Per germline, CDR1 MNHEY and CDR2 SVGEGT. The CDR3 is 16 amino acids. In DNA form, the CDR3 reads TGTACCAGCAGTGTGAAGCCGGGACAGGGGGCTCGGACCCAGTACTCC. It specifies CTSSVKPGQGARTQYS.

This clonotype was counted a single time. This sequence may be a read error, since a much larger clone differs from it by one base. The chain couples TRBV7-9 to TRBJ2-3; no reliable D call. Germline CDR1 reads SEHNR; CDR2 reads FQNEAQ (reference sequence). This CDR3 is built from 13 residues. The CDR3 here is CASSVSTVDTHYF. The CDR3 DNA reads as TGTGCCAGCAGCGTATCAACCGTCGATACGCACTATTTT.

As regards this clonotype: The junction does not match germline at one end; this may be a read error. CDR3 nucleotides: TGTGCCATCAGGACCGGGATAGGGGACACAGGGGAGCTGTTTTTT. Its translation is CAIRTGIGDTGELFF. The chain couples TRBV10-3 to TRBJ2-2; D is perhaps TRBD1 (6 bases). The CDR3 totals 15 residues. CDR1 ENHRY and CDR2 SYGVKD come from the germline V gene.

About this clonotype itself: Germline and junction disagree at one end, which may indicate a read error. The CDR3 loop reads CASRRHGTGERLF. The CDR3 DNA is TGTGCCAGCAGACGACATGGTACCGGGGAGCGGTTATTT. The rearrangement links TRBV12-3 or TRBV12-4 to TRBJ2-2; D might be TRBD2 (5 bases). This CDR3 is built from 13 residues.

This chain connects TRBV12-3 or TRBV12-4 to TRBJ1-1, with D unclear. This CDR3 has 13 amino acids. V was cut by 9 bases and J by 4 bases, with 15 bases left in between. For the CDR3, the DNA is TGTGCCAGTCTACTTAAGGGAGCCACTGAAGCTTTCTTT. Its translation: CASLLKGATEAFF.